A single sample is the source of the 9 T cell receptor beta chains below, sequenced in a study of CD8+ T cells in alopecia areata. RNA was isolated and reverse transcribed to cDNA, the sequencing template. Sequencing used immunoSEQ multiplex PCR; TCRdb keeps in-frame clones, though not all of them. The profile covers about 270,000 clones, with approximately 60% appearing a single time and about 0.89% taken by the ten largest. Noted treatment: oral pan-JAK inhibitor, 5-10 mg twice daily. Sequenced here: CD4+ T cells sorted from blood, sampled around week 53, from a patient treated with tofacitinib. Receptors originate from a human donor with alopecia areata.

This clone showed up just a few times. The rearrangement joins TRBV27 to TRBJ2-1, with a weak D call TRBD1 (6 bases). The germline CDR1 and CDR2 sequences are MNHEY and SMNVEV (reference sequence). The length of the CDR3 is 13 residues. Trimming removed 3 bases at V and 5 bases at J, with 8 bases between. The CDR3 protein is CASSLDRDNEQFF. The CDR3 region has the DNA TGTGCCAGCAGTTTGGACAGAGACAATGAGCAGTTCTTC.

The chain is built from TRBV30 and TRBJ1-2; D is unresolved. V shed 1 base and J shed 8 bases, with 8 bases lying between them. Germline V CDR1 and CDR2: GTSNPN, SVGIG (reference sequence). This CDR3 has 11 amino acids. This CDR3 is CAWSERSGYTF. Here the CDR3 DNA reads TGTGCCTGGAGTGAGAGATCCGGCTACACCTTC.

The V gene is TRBV30, the J gene TRBJ2-7, with unresolved D. The CDR3 sequence is 11 residues long. V gave up 0 bases and J gave up 6 bases, with 6 bases separating them. CDR1 is GTSNPN and CDR2 is SVGIG in the germline V gene (reference sequence). CDR3 loop: CAWSVGSEQYF. DNA of the CDR3: TGTGCCTGGAGTGTTGGGTCCGAGCAGTACTTC.

The CDR3 sequence is CASSGAAGSVLGYTF. DNA of the CDR3: TGTGCCAGCAGCGGTGCGGCAGGCTCCGTGCTTGGCTACACCTTC. V usage is TRBV9 and J usage is TRBJ1-2; the D is unclear. V dropped 3 bases and J dropped 7 bases, with 19 bases sitting between them. This CDR3 spans 15 amino acids. Germline lookup yields CDR1 SGDLS and CDR2 YYNGEE. Full variable domain (missing parts from reference TRBV9 and TRBJ1-2): DSGVTQTPKHLITATGQRVTLRCSPRSGDLSVYWYQQSLDQGLQFLIQYYNGEERAKGNILERFSAQQFPDLHSELNLSSLELGDSALYFCASSGAAGSVLGYTFGSGTRLTVV.

V usage is TRBV30 and J usage is TRBJ1-2, with D tentatively TRBD1 (6 bases). This CDR3 comprises 14 residues. The V and J ends lost 0 bases and 2 bases respectively, with 10 bases between them. CDR1 and CDR2 from the germline V gene are GTSNPN and SVGIG (reference sequence). In nucleotides, the CDR3 is TGTGCCTGGAGTGTACAGGGCAGAAACTATGGCTACACCTTC. Its protein product is CAWSVQGRNYGYTF.

This clone was counted ten times or more. The CDR3 spells CASSLVDSQPQHF. In nucleotides, the CDR3 is TGTGCCAGCAGCTTAGTCGACAGTCAGCCCCAGCATTTT. V and J are TRBV7-9 and TRBJ1-5; a possible D gene is TRBD1 (5 bases). V was pared by 1 base and J by 6 bases, with 7 bases between. The CDR3 contains 13 residues. The V gene's germline CDR1 is SEHNR and CDR2 FQNEAQ (reference sequence).

This clone appeared a few times. CDR3 sequence: CATSRGSETPEEKLFF. CDR3 coding DNA: TGTGCCACCAGCAGAGGATCGGAGACACCTGAAGAAAAACTGTTTTTT. The chain employs TRBV15 and TRBJ1-4; D remains unclear. With 1 base removed from V and 8 bases from J, the gap between germline ends came to 17 bases. Germline V CDR1 and CDR2: LNHNV, YYDKDF (reference sequence). The CDR3 loop spans 16 amino acids.

CDR3 sequence: CASSLAGRGLPGYTF. The CDR3 DNA reads as TGTGCCAGCAGCTTGGCTGGGAGGGGACTACCTGGCTACACCTTC. The gene calls are TRBV5-6 and TRBJ1-2; weak D call: TRBD1 (5 bases). The CDR3 spans 15 residues. V was trimmed by 0 bases and J by 7 bases, leaving 16 bases between them. Germline-derived CDR1 and CDR2 are SGHDT and YYEEEE.

The chain combines TRBV30 with TRBJ1-2, with D possibly being TRBD1 (5 bases). The CDR3 spans 11 residues. Trimming stripped 4 bases from V and 6 bases from J, with 9 bases between. Germline lookup yields CDR1 GTSNPN and CDR2 SVGIG (reference sequence). The CDR3 reads CAWTGRDGYTF. The CDR3 coding sequence is TGTGCCTGGACAGGGAGGGATGGCTACACCTTC.